The 21 T cell receptor beta chains in this list originate from one sample, sequenced in a study of glioma-infiltrating T cells. TCR alpha and beta CDR3 regions were amplified from RNA using iRepertoire nested multiplex PCR. Using its own MiXCR run on the multiplex PCR reads, TCRdb lists one record per CDR3 protein. The sample comprises about 99,000 distinct CDR3 sequences, 25% to 35% of which are singletons, and 44% rests with the top ten. The source material was glioma tissue, nonneoplastic brain tissue, or PBMCs (not recorded which). The receptors were gathered from a human donor with low-grade glioma or glioblastoma, undergoing nonglioma brain surgery, or in good health (not recorded which).

This clonotype has a handful of counts. The chain recombines TRBV19 with TRBJ2-1; 13 bases are a match to TRBD2. The germline V gene has CDR1 LNHDA and CDR2 SQIVND (reference sequence). J lost 10 bases, V lost 1 base, and 7 bases had no gene match. This CDR3 is built from 16 residues. CDR3 nucleotide sequence: TGTGCCAGTAGTATAGGGACTAGCGGGGGTTCAAGGGAGCAGTTCTTC. Its protein is CASSIGTSGGSREQFF.

V and J are TRBV7-9 and TRBJ1-1, with TRBD1 matching 9 bases. There are 15 residues in the CDR3. Germline values: CDR1 SEHNR, CDR2 FQNEAQ (reference sequence). V trimming: 1 base; J trimming: 9 bases; junction bases outside the gene matches: 9. The CDR3 sequence is CASSLGVGQGEKAFF. In DNA, the CDR3 is TGTGCCAGCAGCTTAGGGGTGGGACAGGGTGAAAAAGCTTTCTTT.

Only a few counts were recorded for this clonotype. The chain uses TRBV3-1 and TRBJ2-6; D gene uncertain. From germline, CDR1 is LGHDT and CDR2 YNNKEL (reference sequence). The CDR3 spans 14 residues. Trimming took 2 bases from V and 4 from J, leaving 6 bases between them. CDR3 residues: CASSQSFGANVLTF. CDR3 bases: TGTGCCAGCAGCCAAAGCTTCGGGGCCAACGTCCTGACTTTC.

The sample holds a few counts of this clonotype. Here the CDR3 DNA reads TGTGCCAGCAGTGTGGTTGAAGAGAGCACCATATATTTT. Translation gives CASSVVEESTIYF. V gene TRBV2 combines with J gene TRBJ1-3; no clear D gene. CDR1 and CDR2 (germline): SNHLY, FYNNEI. Trimming took off 4 bases at V and 9 bases at J, with 13 bases between the two ends. This CDR3 comprises 13 residues. Complete variable domain (other parts from reference TRBV2 and TRBJ1-3): EPEVTQTPSHQVTQMGQEVILRCVPISNHLYFYWYRQILGQKVEFLVSFYNNEISEKSEIFDDQFSVERPDGSNFTLKIRSTKLEDSAMYFCASSVVEESTIYFGEGSWLTVV.

About this clonotype: The junction differs from germline at one of its ends, possibly a read error. The V call is TRBV24-1, the J call TRBJ2-7; D possibly corresponds to TRBD2 (6 bases). Germline V lookup: CDR1 KGHDR, CDR2 SFDVKD. This CDR3 contains 13 residues. The CDR3 loop is CATGDTGDYEQYF. In nucleotides, the CDR3 is TGTGCCACCGGTGATACGGGAGACTACGAGCAGTACTTC.

This clonotype was observed at least ten times. This chain connects TRBV18 to TRBJ1-1; no firm D call. Per the germline V gene, CDR1 is KGHSH and CDR2 is LQKENI. CDR3 size: 12 residues. Trimming removed 2 bases from V and 1 base from J, with 2 bases in between. The DNA for the CDR3 is TGTGCCAGCTCACCAGGGAACACTGAAGCTTTCTTT. Its protein product is CASSPGNTEAFF. Combining the CDR3 with reference TRBV18 and TRBJ1-1 gives the whole variable domain NAGVMQNPRHLVRRRGQEARLRCSPMKGHSHVYWYRQLPEEGLKFMVYLQKENIIDESGMPKERFSAEFPKEGPSILRIQQVVRGDSAAYFCASSPGNTEAFFGQGTRLTVV.

In regard to this clonotype: A much larger clone lies a single base off, so this may be a read error. The rearrangement links TRBV7-2 to TRBJ2-1, with D possibly matching TRBD1 (6 bases). CDR3 length equals 14 residues. Germline V gives CDR1 SGHTA, CDR2 FQGNSA. CDR3 sequence: CASSLSGVYNGQFF. The CDR3 bases are TGTGCCAGCAGCTTATCAGGGGTCTACAATGGGCAGTTCTTC.

A remark on this clonotype: A much bigger clone sits one base away, suggesting this may be a read error. This chain joins TRBV7-2 and TRBJ1-5, with a tentative D call TRBD1 (6 bases). Germline CDR1 SGHTA, CDR2 FQGNSA. This CDR3 spans 16 amino acids. CDR3 nucleotide sequence: TGCGCCAACAGCCAGAAAGGGGGGGACGGCAATCAGCCCCAGCATTTT. Protein: CANSQKGGDGNQPQHF.

CDR3 sequence: CASSQDRSSGNTIYF. The CDR3 nucleotides are TGTGCCAGCAGCCAAGATCGCAGCTCTGGAAACACCATATATTTT. The rearrangement uses TRBV3-1 and TRBJ1-3; unclear D gene. The V and J ends lost 0 bases and 0 bases respectively, with 6 bases between them. CDR1 and CDR2 from the germline V gene are LGHDT and YNNKEL (reference sequence). The CDR3 consists of 15 residues.

J is TRBJ2-1 and V is TRBV5-1; 8 nucleotides agree with TRBD2. Germline V gene lookup returns CDR1 SGHRS and CDR2 YFSETQ. V lost 2 bases to trimming and J lost 4 bases; unmatched junction nucleotides: 5. This CDR3 is 15 amino acids long. CDR3 amino acids: CASSLELADYNEQFF. CDR3 DNA: TGCGCCAGCAGCTTAGAACTAGCGGATTACAATGAGCAGTTCTTC.

Of note for this clonotype: A much larger clone is a single base away; this may be a read error. The chain joins TRBV6-1 to TRBJ1-1; TRBD1 aligns across 10 bases. Germline-derived CDR1 and CDR2 are MNHNS and SASEGT. The CDR3 sequence is 14 residues long. V lost 6 bases, J lost 10 bases, and 11 bases stayed unmatched. CDR3 region: CASSFPGQGIRAFF. Here the CDR3 DNA reads TGTGCCAGCAGCTTTCCGGGACAGGGGATAAGAGCTTTCTTT.

This clonotype appeared a few times. V and J are TRBV12-3 or TRBV12-4 and TRBJ2-3; maybe TRBD2 (6 bases). The CDR3 length is 14 residues. V shed 4 bases and J shed 10 bases, with 18 bases lying between them. The CDR3 protein is CASSSISSEGPQYF. As DNA, the CDR3 is TGTGCCAGCAGTTCAATCTCATCGGAGGGACCGCAGTATTTT.

The table lists this clonotype with many counts. The chain employs TRBV7-2 and TRBJ1-5; D remains ambiguous. Deletions cut 5 bases from V and 1 base from J, with 6 bases between. Germline loops: CDR1 SGHTA, CDR2 FQGNSA. This CDR3 is 13 amino acids long. Written as DNA, the CDR3 is TGTGCCAGCAGCCGCCGGAGCAATCAGCCCCAGCATTTT. Its translation: CASSRRSNQPQHF.

Worth noting for this clonotype: A much bigger clone sits one base away, suggesting this may be a read error. The gene calls are TRBV28 and TRBJ2-3; 8 nucleotides align to TRBD2. The CDR3 extends over 15 amino acids. Germline CDR1 is MDHEN and CDR2 is SYDVKM. The CDR3 here is CASNLLLAGSDTQCF. For the CDR3, the DNA is TGTGCCAGCAACCTACTCCTAGCGGGTTCAGATACGCAGTGTTTT.

On this clonotype: Sequence at one end of the junction differs from germline and may be a read error. This sequence joins TRBV4-2 and TRBJ2-3; possible D gene TRBD2, 7 bases. Germline-derived CDR1 and CDR2 are LGHNA and YNFKEQ. CDR3 size: 16 residues. As DNA, the CDR3 is TGTGCCAGCAGCCAAGTGGGGGGGGCCCCCACAGGTACGCAGTATTTT. It is translated as CASSQVGGAPTGTQYF.

This clonotype was picked up many times. The chain joins TRBV20-1 to TRBJ2-7; 7 bases fit TRBD2. This CDR3 spans 14 amino acids. Trimming at V came to 5 bases and at J to 2 bases, leaving 9 bases not matched to a gene. Per the germline V gene, CDR1 is DFQATT and CDR2 is SNEGSKA (reference sequence). This CDR3 reads CSALLGTTTYEQYF. The CDR3 bases are TGCAGTGCTTTACTCGGGACTACCACCTACGAGCAGTACTTC.

Ten or more counts support this clonotype. The chain is built from TRBV18 and TRBJ1-5; D is unclear. The CDR3 loop spans 14 amino acids. The ends were cut back, 3 bases at V and 1 base at J, with 7 bases in the middle. Germline loops: CDR1 KGHSH, CDR2 LQKENI. CDR3: CASSPIESNQPQHF. The CDR3 region has the DNA TGTGCCAGCTCACCGATCGAGAGCAATCAGCCCCAGCATTTT. Full variable domain (outside the CDR3, taken from reference TRBV18 and TRBJ1-5): NAGVMQNPRHLVRRRGQEARLRCSPMKGHSHVYWYRQLPEEGLKFMVYLQKENIIDESGMPKERFSAEFPKEGPSILRIQQVVRGDSAAYFCASSPIESNQPQHFGDGTRLSIL.

This clonotype was observed at least ten times. The chain is built from TRBV24-1 and TRBJ1-5; possible D gene TRBD1, 5 bases. CDR3 length: 13 residues. Germline V gene data show CDR1 as KGHDR and CDR2 as SFDVKD. V was cut by 5 bases and J by 4 bases, with 8 bases left in between. CDR3 residues: CATSVQGNQPQHF. The CDR3 DNA sequence: TGTGCCACCAGTGTGCAGGGTAATCAGCCCCAGCATTTT.

This clonotype was seen repeatedly, ten times or more. The rearrangement uses TRBV27 and TRBJ2-5; 12 bases are a match to TRBD2. The CDR3 has 15 residues. Germline CDR1 MNHEY, CDR2 SMNVEV (reference sequence). The junction had 7 bases not matched to a gene; V was cut back by 5 bases and J by 6 bases. The CDR3 region has the DNA TGTGCCAGCAGTAGAGGACTAGCGGGGAAGAAGACCCAGTACTTC. Its protein product is CASSRGLAGKKTQYF.

CDR3 nucleotide sequence: TGTGCCAGCAGCTCCCAGGGGGCCGCATTCAGCACAGATACGCAGTATTTT. Amino acid sequence: CASSSQGAAFSTDTQYF. This chain links TRBV11-2 with TRBJ2-3, with 8 bases fitting TRBD1. CDR1 is SGHAT and CDR2 is FQNNGV in the germline V gene. V was clipped by 4 bases and J by 0 bases; unmatched bases: 9. The length of the CDR3 is 17 residues. The full variable domain, in which reference TRBV11-2 and TRBJ2-3 provide the parts outside the CDR3, is EAGVAQSPRYKIIEKRQSVAFWCNPISGHATLYWYQQILGQGPKLLIQFQNNGVVDDSQLPKDRFSAERLKGVDSTLKIQPAKLEDSAVYLCASSSQGAAFSTDTQYFGPGTRLTVL.

This clonotype was counted ten times or more. The V and J genes are TRBV10-3 and TRBJ1-6; the match to TRBD1 covers 9 bases. V gave up 11 bases and J gave up 5 bases; unmatched junction bases: 4. Germline CDR1 and CDR2: ENHRY and SYGVKD. The CDR3 has 13 amino acids. The CDR3 protein is CAARQGDNSPLHF. For the CDR3, the DNA is TGTGCCGCCCGACAGGGGGATAATTCACCCCTCCACTTT.